This is a list of T cell receptor beta chains from one sample in a study of T-cell reconstitution after alpha-beta-depleted transplantation in children. MiXCR was run by TCRdb on the PCR reads, yielding one entry per CDR3 protein. The top ten hold 0.79% of the sample, which has 670,000 or so distinct CDR3 sequences, less than 15% seen once. The sequences come from PBMCs, collected before TCRalphabeta/CD19-depleted stem cell transplant. The receptors come from a girl aged 2 to 10 with congenital amegakaryocytic thrombocytopenia, due to receive a stem cell transplant. The CDR3 runs from the conserved cysteine through the conserved F or W. Fields, in order: CDR3 length, clone size, V gene, J gene, D gene, CDR3 DNA, CDR3 protein. The D gene is left open where the match is weak. Clone size appears in some rows only: once, few, many, or a class for an expanded clone.

len: 16; abundance: NA; v_gene: TRBV9; j_gene: TRBJ2-1; d_gene: TRBD2; CDR3nt: TGTGCCAGCAGCGTCCTTTCGGGTAGCGGGAGTGGTGAGCAGTTCTTC; CDR3aa: CASSVLSGSGSGEQFF
len: 20; abundance: few; v_gene: TRBV5-4; j_gene: TRBJ2-3; d_gene: TRBD2; CDR3nt: TGTGCCAGCAGCTTGGACCCCCCGCTAGCGGGAGGAACGTGGACAGATACGCAGTATTTT; CDR3aa: CASSLDPPLAGGTWTDTQYF
len: 14; abundance: NA; v_gene: TRBV5-4; j_gene: TRBJ2-1; d_gene: NA; CDR3nt: TGTGCCAGCAGCTTGTTGGGAGTGAACAATGAGCAGTTCTTC; CDR3aa: CASSLLGVNNEQFF
len: 18; abundance: many; v_gene: TRBV20-1; j_gene: TRBJ2-1; d_gene: TRBD2; CDR3nt: TGCAGTGCCCAGCGGGGTACTAGCGGGAGATTCCTGATAAATGAGCAGTTCTTC; CDR3aa: CSAQRGTSGRFLINEQFF
len: 15; abundance: many; v_gene: TRBV11-2; j_gene: TRBJ2-7; d_gene: TRBD1; CDR3nt: TGTGCCAGCAGCTTAGTCGACAGGGGACAATACGAGCAGTACTTC; CDR3aa: CASSLVDRGQYEQYF
len: 12; abundance: many; v_gene: TRBV20-1; j_gene: TRBJ2-7; d_gene: NA; CDR3nt: TGCAGTGCTACCTTGGGATCCTACGAGCAGTACTTC; CDR3aa: CSATLGSYEQYF
len: 15; abundance: many; v_gene: TRBV29-1; j_gene: TRBJ2-3; d_gene: NA; CDR3nt: TGCAGCGCTACGACTGACACGGTCAACACAGATACGCAGTATTTT; CDR3aa: CSATTDTVNTDTQYF
len: 13; abundance: few; v_gene: TRBV7-8; j_gene: TRBJ2-7; d_gene: NA; CDR3nt: TGTGCCAGCAGCTTACCTTATGGCGTCGAGCAGTACTTC; CDR3aa: CASSLPYGVEQYF
len: 14; abundance: many; v_gene: TRBV12-3/TRBV12-4; j_gene: TRBJ1-6; d_gene: TRBD1; CDR3nt: TGTGCCAGCACCCCGACAGGGAACCATTCACCCCTCCACTTT; CDR3aa: CASTPTGNHSPLHF
len: 19; abundance: few; v_gene: TRBV30; j_gene: TRBJ2-6; d_gene: TRBD2; CDR3nt: TGTGCCTGGAGTGTATTGGGACTAGCGGGCCCCTCTGGGGCCAACGTCCTGACTTTC; CDR3aa: CAWSVLGLAGPSGANVLTF
len: 14; abundance: many; v_gene: TRBV24-1; j_gene: TRBJ2-7; d_gene: NA; CDR3nt: TGTGCCACCAGTGACAAGGGGTGCCCCTACGAGCAGTACTTC; CDR3aa: CATSDKGCPYEQYF
len: 15; abundance: many; v_gene: TRBV20-1; j_gene: TRBJ2-1; d_gene: TRBD2; CDR3nt: TGCAGTGCTAGACCCGCTAGCGGGAGTTTCAATGAGCAGTTCTTC; CDR3aa: CSARPASGSFNEQFF
len: 16; abundance: many; v_gene: TRBV5-1; j_gene: TRBJ2-5; d_gene: TRBD2; CDR3nt: TGCGCCAGCAGCCCGGTCGCTAGCGGATACCAAGAGACCCAGTACTTC; CDR3aa: CASSPVASGYQETQYF
len: 16; abundance: many; v_gene: TRBV20-1; j_gene: TRBJ1-4; d_gene: NA; CDR3nt: TGCAGTGCTACACGACAGGAGGGGAACTATAATGAAAAACTGTTTTTT; CDR3aa: CSATRQEGNYNEKLFF
len: 14; abundance: few; v_gene: TRBV29-1; j_gene: TRBJ1-1; d_gene: NA; CDR3nt: TGCAGCGTCTGGGGTGCGTTCATGAACACTGAAGCTTTCTTT; CDR3aa: CSVWGAFMNTEAFF
len: 15; abundance: NA; v_gene: TRBV30; j_gene: TRBJ2-7; d_gene: TRBD1; CDR3nt: TGTGCCTGGAGTGTAGGTACAGGGGTACGATACGAGCAGTACTTC; CDR3aa: CAWSVGTGVRYEQYF
len: 17; abundance: many; v_gene: TRBV24-1; j_gene: TRBJ2-2; d_gene: NA; CDR3nt: TGTGCCACCAGTGATTTGCGTTCGGGGACGAACACCGGGGAGCTGTTTTTT; CDR3aa: CATSDLRSGTNTGELFF
len: 13; abundance: NA; v_gene: TRBV2; j_gene: TRBJ1-2; d_gene: NA; CDR3nt: TGTGCCAGCAGGCCAGGGGAATCACATGGCTACACCTTC; CDR3aa: CASRPGESHGYTF
len: 15; abundance: few; v_gene: TRBV27; j_gene: TRBJ2-4; d_gene: TRBD2; CDR3nt: TGTGCCAGCAAGATTAGCGGGAGCGGGGCAAACATTCAGTACTTC; CDR3aa: CASKISGSGANIQYF
len: 19; abundance: few; v_gene: TRBV9; j_gene: TRBJ2-1; d_gene: TRBD2; CDR3nt: TGTGCCAGCAGCGTAGCCGGGGTGACTAGCGGGCTTACCTACAATGAGCAGTTCTTC; CDR3aa: CASSVAGVTSGLTYNEQFF
len: 14; abundance: many; v_gene: TRBV20-1; j_gene: TRBJ2-7; d_gene: NA; CDR3nt: TGCAGTGCTCACCCCGTAGACAGGGAGGACGAGCAGTACTTC; CDR3aa: CSAHPVDREDEQYF
len: 13; abundance: few; v_gene: TRBV12-5; j_gene: TRBJ2-7; d_gene: TRBD1; CDR3nt: TGTGCTAGTGGTCCGACGAGGGGGCCCGAGCAGTACTTC; CDR3aa: CASGPTRGPEQYF
len: 13; abundance: many; v_gene: TRBV30; j_gene: TRBJ2-3; d_gene: NA; CDR3nt: TGTGCCTGGAGTGTCTTCGGGGCAGATACGCAGTATTTT; CDR3aa: CAWSVFGADTQYF
len: 15; abundance: NA; v_gene: TRBV19; j_gene: TRBJ2-1; d_gene: NA; CDR3nt: TGTGCCAGTAGTAGCGTGGGGGCTTTGCGCAATGAGCAGTTCTTC; CDR3aa: CASSSVGALRNEQFF
len: 13; abundance: many; v_gene: TRBV5-7; j_gene: TRBJ2-7; d_gene: NA; CDR3nt: TGTGCCAGCACCTGGGCTAACCGACACGAGCAGTACTTC; CDR3aa: CASTWANRHEQYF
len: 16; abundance: many; v_gene: TRBV15; j_gene: TRBJ2-7; d_gene: NA; CDR3nt: TGTGCCACCAGCAGAGACCTGACTGGCCGTTCCTACGAGCAGTACTTC; CDR3aa: CATSRDLTGRSYEQYF
len: 14; abundance: many; v_gene: TRBV29-1; j_gene: TRBJ1-3; d_gene: TRBD1; CDR3nt: TGCAGCGCTCGCGACAGGGGGCAGGGAGACACCATATATTTT; CDR3aa: CSARDRGQGDTIYF
len: 13; abundance: many; v_gene: TRBV4-2; j_gene: TRBJ2-2; d_gene: NA; CDR3nt: TGTGCCAGCAGCCAAGACTCTCTCCGGGAGCTGTTTTTT; CDR3aa: CASSQDSLRELFF
len: 12; abundance: many; v_gene: TRBV20-1; j_gene: TRBJ2-1; d_gene: NA; CDR3nt: TGCAGTGCTCCCCGGGACTTGAGTGAGCAGTTCTTC; CDR3aa: CSAPRDLSEQFF
len: 15; abundance: NA; v_gene: TRBV4-1; j_gene: TRBJ2-5; d_gene: NA; CDR3nt: TGCGCCAGCAGCCTACGGTCAGGGGATGGGGAGACCCAGTACTTC; CDR3aa: CASSLRSGDGETQYF
len: 16; abundance: many; v_gene: TRBV20-1; j_gene: TRBJ2-1; d_gene: TRBD2; CDR3nt: TGCAGTGCTAGAGATTCAGGACTAGCGGATTACAATGAGCAGTTCTTC; CDR3aa: CSARDSGLADYNEQFF
len: 14; abundance: many; v_gene: TRBV4-1; j_gene: TRBJ2-7; d_gene: NA; CDR3nt: TGCGCCAGCAGCCAAGGCTGGCGGTCCTACGAGCAGTACTTC; CDR3aa: CASSQGWRSYEQYF
len: 14; abundance: many; v_gene: TRBV5-1; j_gene: TRBJ1-1; d_gene: TRBD1; CDR3nt: TGCGCCAGCCGCCTTGGACAGGTGGACACTGAAGCTTTCTTT; CDR3aa: CASRLGQVDTEAFF
len: 14; abundance: NA; v_gene: TRBV20-1; j_gene: TRBJ2-3; d_gene: NA; CDR3nt: TGCAGTGTAGAGCCCATCCCCCTCCCAGATACGCAGTATTTT; CDR3aa: CSVEPIPLPDTQYF
len: 15; abundance: many; v_gene: TRBV11-2; j_gene: TRBJ2-1; d_gene: TRBD1; CDR3nt: TGTGCCAGCAGGGGAGACAGGGGTGGAAGAAATGAGCAGTTCTTC; CDR3aa: CASRGDRGGRNEQFF
len: 15; abundance: few; v_gene: TRBV15; j_gene: TRBJ1-5; d_gene: TRBD1; CDR3nt: TGTGCCACCAGCATGGACAGGGGAAGGAGTCAGCCCCAGCATTTT; CDR3aa: CATSMDRGRSQPQHF
len: 16; abundance: few; v_gene: TRBV10-3; j_gene: TRBJ2-7; d_gene: TRBD2; CDR3nt: TGTGCCATCAGTGAGTCTGGGCGGGAGTTAACTTACGAGCAGTACTTC; CDR3aa: CAISESGRELTYEQYF
len: 14; abundance: many; v_gene: TRBV20-1; j_gene: TRBJ2-1; d_gene: TRBD2; CDR3nt: TGCAGTGCAACCGGGACTAGCGGGAGTTTTGAGCAGTTCTTC; CDR3aa: CSATGTSGSFEQFF
len: 16; abundance: NA; v_gene: TRBV12-3/TRBV12-4; j_gene: TRBJ1-3; d_gene: TRBD1; CDR3nt: TGTGCCAGCAGAGACACCGGGACAGGGGCTGGAAACACCATATATTTT; CDR3aa: CASRDTGTGAGNTIYF
len: 13; abundance: many; v_gene: TRBV11-2; j_gene: TRBJ2-7; d_gene: NA; CDR3nt: TGTGCCAGCAGAACGACAGATTCCTACGAGCAGTACTTC; CDR3aa: CASRTTDSYEQYF
len: 15; abundance: many; v_gene: TRBV20-1; j_gene: TRBJ2-2; d_gene: TRBD2; CDR3nt: TGCAGTGCACGAAGCGGGAGTTTATACACCGGGGAGCTGTTTTTT; CDR3aa: CSARSGSLYTGELFF
len: 15; abundance: NA; v_gene: TRBV15; j_gene: TRBJ2-6; d_gene: NA; CDR3nt: TGTGCCACCAGCAGAGCGGGCTCTGGGGCCAACGTCCTGACTTTC; CDR3aa: CATSRAGSGANVLTF
len: 13; abundance: NA; v_gene: TRBV20-1; j_gene: TRBJ2-7; d_gene: TRBD1; CDR3nt: TGCAGTTCCCACGGGACAGGGGCCTACGAGCAGTACTTC; CDR3aa: CSSHGTGAYEQYF
len: 15; abundance: few; v_gene: TRBV5-4; j_gene: TRBJ2-1; d_gene: NA; CDR3nt: TGTGCCAGCAGCTTGGCCCGCGGAGGGGGCAATGAGCAGTTCTTC; CDR3aa: CASSLARGGGNEQFF
len: 16; abundance: many; v_gene: TRBV29-1; j_gene: TRBJ2-2; d_gene: NA; CDR3nt: TGCAGCGTTCAATCCCGCGGAAGGGAGAACACCGGGGAGCTGTTTTTT; CDR3aa: CSVQSRGRENTGELFF
len: 13; abundance: NA; v_gene: TRBV2; j_gene: TRBJ2-2; d_gene: NA; CDR3nt: TGTGCCAGCAGAACAGGGAGGAACGGGGAGCTGTTTTTT; CDR3aa: CASRTGRNGELFF
len: 14; abundance: many; v_gene: TRBV7-9; j_gene: TRBJ2-5; d_gene: TRBD1; CDR3nt: TGTGCCAGCAGTAGACAGGGAAAACAAGAGACCCAGTACTTC; CDR3aa: CASSRQGKQETQYF
len: 12; abundance: NA; v_gene: TRBV11-1; j_gene: TRBJ2-1; d_gene: TRBD2; CDR3nt: TGTGCCAGCAGCTTACGGGGGGTGGAGCAGTTCTTC; CDR3aa: CASSLRGVEQFF
len: 14; abundance: many; v_gene: TRBV5-1; j_gene: TRBJ2-2; d_gene: NA; CDR3nt: TGCGCCAGCAGCCCCATAGGAGGCACCGGGGAGCTGTTTTTT; CDR3aa: CASSPIGGTGELFF
len: 15; abundance: many; v_gene: TRBV11-1; j_gene: TRBJ2-1; d_gene: NA; CDR3nt: TGTGCCAGCAGCCTGGGGCCACCTCCCTACAATGAGCAGTTCTTC; CDR3aa: CASSLGPPPYNEQFF
len: 14; abundance: NA; v_gene: TRBV10-2; j_gene: TRBJ1-1; d_gene: NA; CDR3nt: TGCGCCAGCAGTGACAGCGCAATGAACACTGAAGCTTTCTTT; CDR3aa: CASSDSAMNTEAFF
len: 11; abundance: many; v_gene: TRBV29-1; j_gene: TRBJ1-4; d_gene: NA; CDR3nt: TGCAGCGCCCTTTCGGGGGAGTATATGTTTTTT; CDR3aa: CSALSGEYMFF
len: 14; abundance: many; v_gene: TRBV7-9; j_gene: TRBJ1-3; d_gene: NA; CDR3nt: TGTGCCAGCAGCTCTGACAGACCTGGAAACACCATATATTTT; CDR3aa: CASSSDRPGNTIYF